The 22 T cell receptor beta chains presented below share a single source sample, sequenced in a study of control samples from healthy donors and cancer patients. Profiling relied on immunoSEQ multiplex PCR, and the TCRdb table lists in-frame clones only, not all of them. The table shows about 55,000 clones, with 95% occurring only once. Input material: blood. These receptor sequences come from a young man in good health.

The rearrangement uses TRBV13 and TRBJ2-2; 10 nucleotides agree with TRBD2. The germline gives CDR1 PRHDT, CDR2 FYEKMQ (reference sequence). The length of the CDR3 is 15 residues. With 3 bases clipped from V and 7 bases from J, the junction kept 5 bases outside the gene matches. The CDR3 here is CASSLASGSVGELFF. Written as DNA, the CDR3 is TGTGCCAGCAGCTTGGCTAGCGGGAGTGTCGGGGAGCTGTTTTTT. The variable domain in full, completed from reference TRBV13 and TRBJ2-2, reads AAGVIQSPRHLIKEKRETATLKCYPIPRHDTVYWYQQGPGQDPQFLISFYEKMQSDKGSIPDRFSAQQFSDYHSELNMSSLELGDSALYFCASSLASGSVGELFFGEGSRLTVL.

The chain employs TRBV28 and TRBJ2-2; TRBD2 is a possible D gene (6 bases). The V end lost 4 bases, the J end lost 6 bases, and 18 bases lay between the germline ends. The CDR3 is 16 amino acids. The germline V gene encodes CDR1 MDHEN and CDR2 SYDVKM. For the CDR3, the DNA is TGTGCCAGCAGTTCCCCCCGGGACTCCTTGGCCGGGGAGCTGTTTTTT. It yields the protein CASSSPRDSLAGELFF.

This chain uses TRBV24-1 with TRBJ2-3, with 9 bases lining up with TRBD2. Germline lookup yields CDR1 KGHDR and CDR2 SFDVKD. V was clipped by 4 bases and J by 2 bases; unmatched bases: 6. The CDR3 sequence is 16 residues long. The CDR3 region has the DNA TGTGCCACCAGTGACCCCAGCGGGAGGAACACAGATACGCAGTATTTT. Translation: CATSDPSGRNTDTQYF.

The CDR3 DNA sequence: TGTGCCTGGAGTTCCCGTGGGAATGAAAAACTGTTTTTT. This gives the protein CAWSSRGNEKLFF. V is TRBV30 and J is TRBJ1-4; D is uncertain. The germline V gene has CDR1 GTSNPN and CDR2 SVGIG (reference sequence). The CDR3 covers 13 residues. V was cut by 2 bases and J by 5 bases, with 9 bases left in between.

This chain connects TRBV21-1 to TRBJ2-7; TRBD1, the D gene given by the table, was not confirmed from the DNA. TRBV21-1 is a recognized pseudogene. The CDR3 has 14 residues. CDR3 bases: TGTGCCAGCAGCAAGGGTCAGGGCCCCTACGAGCAGTACTTC. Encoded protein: CASSKGQGPYEQYF.

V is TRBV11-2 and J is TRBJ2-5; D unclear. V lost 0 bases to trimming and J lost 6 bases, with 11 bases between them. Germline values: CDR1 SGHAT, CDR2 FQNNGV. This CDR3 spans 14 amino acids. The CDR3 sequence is CASSLDLGFQTQYF. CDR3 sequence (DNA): TGTGCCAGCAGCTTAGATCTGGGGTTCCAGACCCAGTACTTC. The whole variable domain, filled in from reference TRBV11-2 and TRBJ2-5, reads EAGVAQSPRYKIIEKRQSVAFWCNPISGHATLYWYQQILGQGPKLLIQFQNNGVVDDSQLPKDRFSAERLKGVDSTLKIQPAKLEDSAVYLCASSLDLGFQTQYFGPGTRLLVL.

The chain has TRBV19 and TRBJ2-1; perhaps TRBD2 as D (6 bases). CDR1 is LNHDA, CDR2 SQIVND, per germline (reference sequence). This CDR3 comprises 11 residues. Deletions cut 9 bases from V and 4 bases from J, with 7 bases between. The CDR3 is CASRGYNEQFF. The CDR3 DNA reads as TGTGCCAGCCGGGGGTACAATGAGCAGTTCTTC.

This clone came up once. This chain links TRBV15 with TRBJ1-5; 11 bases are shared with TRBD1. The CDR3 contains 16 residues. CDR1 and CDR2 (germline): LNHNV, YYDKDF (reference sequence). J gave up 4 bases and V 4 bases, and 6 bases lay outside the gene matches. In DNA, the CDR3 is TGTGCCACCAGCAAGAGTGGGGACAGGGGGAATCAGCCCCAGCATTTT. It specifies CATSKSGDRGNQPQHF.

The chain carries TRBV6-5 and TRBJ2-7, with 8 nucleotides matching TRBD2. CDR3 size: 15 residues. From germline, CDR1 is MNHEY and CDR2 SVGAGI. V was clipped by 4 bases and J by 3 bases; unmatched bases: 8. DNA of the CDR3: TGTGCCAGCAGTTCCCCGCGGGAGGCCATCTACGAGCAGTACTTC. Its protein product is CASSSPREAIYEQYF.

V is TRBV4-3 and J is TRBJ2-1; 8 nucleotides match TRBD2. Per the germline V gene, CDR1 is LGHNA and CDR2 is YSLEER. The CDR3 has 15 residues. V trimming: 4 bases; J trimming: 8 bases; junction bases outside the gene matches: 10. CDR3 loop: CASSRQSGGQDEQFF. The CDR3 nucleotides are TGCGCCAGCAGCCGACAAAGCGGGGGTCAGGATGAGCAGTTCTTC.

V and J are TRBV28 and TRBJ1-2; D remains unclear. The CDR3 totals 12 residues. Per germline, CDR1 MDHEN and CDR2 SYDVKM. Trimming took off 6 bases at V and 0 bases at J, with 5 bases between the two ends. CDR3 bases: TGTGCCAGCAGGTTAGCTAACTATGGCTACACCTTC. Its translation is CASRLANYGYTF.

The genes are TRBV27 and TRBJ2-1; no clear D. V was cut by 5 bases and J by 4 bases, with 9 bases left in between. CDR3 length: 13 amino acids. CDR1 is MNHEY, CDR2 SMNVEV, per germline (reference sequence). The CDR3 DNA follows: TGTGCCAGCAGTCCCAACGGTTACAATGAGCAGTTCTTC. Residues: CASSPNGYNEQFF.

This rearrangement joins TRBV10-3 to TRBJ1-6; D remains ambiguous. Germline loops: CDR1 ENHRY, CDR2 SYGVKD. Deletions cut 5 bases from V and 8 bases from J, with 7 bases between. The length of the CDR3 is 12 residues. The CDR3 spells CAISPGDSPLHF. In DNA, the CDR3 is TGTGCCATCAGTCCGGGAGATTCACCCCTCCACTTT.

The CDR3 bases are TGTGCCAGCAGCAAACACCGTGGACAGGGGATTCCTCTCTACAATGAGCAGTTCTTC. Protein sequence: CASSKHRGQGIPLYNEQFF. The chain combines TRBV21-1 with TRBJ2-1; the table's D call of TRBD1 was not tested on the DNA. TRBV21-1 is listed as a pseudogene. CDR3 length: 19 amino acids.

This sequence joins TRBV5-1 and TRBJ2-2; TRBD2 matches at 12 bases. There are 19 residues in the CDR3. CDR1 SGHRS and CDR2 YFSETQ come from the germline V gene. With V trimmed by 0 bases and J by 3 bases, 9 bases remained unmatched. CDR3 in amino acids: CASSLVGLAGLGYTGELFF. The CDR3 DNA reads TGCGCCAGCAGCTTGGTCGGACTAGCGGGACTGGGGTACACCGGGGAGCTGTTTTTT.

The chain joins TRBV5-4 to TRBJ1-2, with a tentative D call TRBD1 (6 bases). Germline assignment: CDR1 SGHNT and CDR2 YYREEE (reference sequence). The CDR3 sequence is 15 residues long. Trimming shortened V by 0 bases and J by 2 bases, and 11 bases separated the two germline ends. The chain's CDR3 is CASSLGTVKNYGYTF. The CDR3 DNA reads TGTGCCAGCAGCTTGGGGACAGTTAAGAACTATGGCTACACCTTC. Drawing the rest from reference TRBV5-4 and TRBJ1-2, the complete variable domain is ETGVTQSPTHLIKTRGQQVTLRCSSQSGHNTVSWYQQALGQGPQFIFQYYREEENGRGNFPPRFSGLQFPNYSSELNVNALELDDSALYLCASSLGTVKNYGYTFGSGTRLTVV.

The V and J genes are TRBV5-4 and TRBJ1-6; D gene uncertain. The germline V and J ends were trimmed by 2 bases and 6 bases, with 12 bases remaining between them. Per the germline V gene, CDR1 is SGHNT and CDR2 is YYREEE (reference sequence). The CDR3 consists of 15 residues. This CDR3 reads CASSFQRGSNSPLHF. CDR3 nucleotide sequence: TGTGCCAGCAGCTTTCAGCGAGGGTCTAATTCACCCCTCCACTTT.

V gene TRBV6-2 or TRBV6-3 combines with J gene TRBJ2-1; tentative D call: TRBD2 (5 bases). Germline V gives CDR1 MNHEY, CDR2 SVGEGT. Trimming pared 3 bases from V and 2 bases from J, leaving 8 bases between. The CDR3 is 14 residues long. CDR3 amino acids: CASSYYGAYNEQFF. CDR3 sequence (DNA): TGTGCCAGCAGTTATTACGGGGCCTACAATGAGCAGTTCTTC.

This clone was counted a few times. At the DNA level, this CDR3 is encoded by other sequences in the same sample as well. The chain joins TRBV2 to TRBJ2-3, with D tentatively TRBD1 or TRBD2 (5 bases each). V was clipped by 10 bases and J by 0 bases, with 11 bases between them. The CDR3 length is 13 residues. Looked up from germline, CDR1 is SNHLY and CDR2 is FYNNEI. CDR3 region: CATDGGSTDTQYF. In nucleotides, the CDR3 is TGTGCCACTGATGGGGGTAGCACAGATACGCAGTATTTT.

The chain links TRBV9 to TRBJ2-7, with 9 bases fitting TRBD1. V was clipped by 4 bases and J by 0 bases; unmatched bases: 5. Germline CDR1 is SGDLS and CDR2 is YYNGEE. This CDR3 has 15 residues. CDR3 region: CASSPTGGASYEQYF. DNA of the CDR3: TGTGCCAGCAGCCCGACAGGGGGGGCCTCCTACGAGCAGTACTTC. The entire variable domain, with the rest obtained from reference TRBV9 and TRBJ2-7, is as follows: DSGVTQTPKHLITATGQRVTLRCSPRSGDLSVYWYQQSLDQGLQFLIQYYNGEERAKGNILERFSAQQFPDLHSELNLSSLELGDSALYFCASSPTGGASYEQYFGPGTRLTVT.

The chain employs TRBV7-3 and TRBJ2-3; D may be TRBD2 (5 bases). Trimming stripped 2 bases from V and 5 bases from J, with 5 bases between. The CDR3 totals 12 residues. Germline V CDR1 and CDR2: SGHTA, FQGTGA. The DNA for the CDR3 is TGTGCCAGCAGCTTAGAGGGAGATACGCAGTATTTT. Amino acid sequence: CASSLEGDTQYF.

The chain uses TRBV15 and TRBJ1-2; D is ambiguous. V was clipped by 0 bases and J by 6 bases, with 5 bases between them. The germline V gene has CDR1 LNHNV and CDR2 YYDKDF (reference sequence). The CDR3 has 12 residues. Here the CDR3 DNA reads TGTGCCACCAGCAGAGATGGCCATGGCTACACCTTC. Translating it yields CATSRDGHGYTF. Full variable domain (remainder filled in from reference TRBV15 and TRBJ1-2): DAMVIQNPRYQVTQFGKPVTLSCSQTLNHNVMYWYQQKSSQAPKLLFHYYDKDFNNEADTPDNFQSRRPNTSFCFLDIRSPGLGDTAMYLCATSRDGHGYTFGSGTRLTVV.